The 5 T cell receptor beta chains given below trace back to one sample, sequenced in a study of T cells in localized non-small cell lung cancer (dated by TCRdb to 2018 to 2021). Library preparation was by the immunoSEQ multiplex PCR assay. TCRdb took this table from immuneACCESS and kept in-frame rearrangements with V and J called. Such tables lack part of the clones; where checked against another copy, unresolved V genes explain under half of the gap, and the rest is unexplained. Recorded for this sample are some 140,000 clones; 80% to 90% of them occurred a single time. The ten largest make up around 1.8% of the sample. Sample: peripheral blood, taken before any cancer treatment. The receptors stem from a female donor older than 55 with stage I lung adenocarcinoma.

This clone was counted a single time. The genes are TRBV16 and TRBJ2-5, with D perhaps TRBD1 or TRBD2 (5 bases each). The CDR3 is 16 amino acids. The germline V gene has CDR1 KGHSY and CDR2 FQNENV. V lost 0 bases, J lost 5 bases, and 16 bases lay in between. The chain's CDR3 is CASSQSPKVWGETQYF. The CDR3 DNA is TGTGCCAGCAGCCAATCGCCGAAAGTCTGGGGGGAGACCCAGTACTTC.

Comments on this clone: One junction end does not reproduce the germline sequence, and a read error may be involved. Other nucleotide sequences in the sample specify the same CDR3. In nucleotides, the CDR3 is TGCGCCAGCAGCTTGCTGGGGACGGCGTCCTACGAACAGTACTTC. Its translation is CASSLLGTASYEQYF. J is TRBJ2-7 and V is TRBV5-1, with D perhaps assigned TRBD1 or TRBD2 (5 bases each). Germline assignment: CDR1 SGHRS and CDR2 YFSETQ. CDR3 length: 15 amino acids. The full variable domain, rest sourced from reference TRBV5-1 and TRBJ2-7, is KAGVTQTPRYLIKTRGQQVTLSCSPISGHRSVSWYQQTPGQGLQFLFEYFSETQRNKGNFPGRFSGRQFSNSRSEMNVSTLELGDSALYLCASSLLGTASYEQYFGPGTRLTVT.

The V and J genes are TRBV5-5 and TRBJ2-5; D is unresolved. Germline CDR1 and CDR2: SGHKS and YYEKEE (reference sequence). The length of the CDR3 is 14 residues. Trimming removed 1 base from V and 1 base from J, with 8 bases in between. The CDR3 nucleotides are TGTGCCAGCAGCTTGTCGCCGACCCAAGAGACCCAGTACTTC. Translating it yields CASSLSPTQETQYF.

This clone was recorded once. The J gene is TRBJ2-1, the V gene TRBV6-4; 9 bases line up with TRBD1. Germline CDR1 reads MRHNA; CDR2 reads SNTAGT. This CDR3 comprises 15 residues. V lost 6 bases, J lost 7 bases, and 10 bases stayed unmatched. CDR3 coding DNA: TGTGCCAGCAGCCGACAGGGGGGGATAGGGAATGAGCAGTTCTTC. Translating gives CASSRQGGIGNEQFF.

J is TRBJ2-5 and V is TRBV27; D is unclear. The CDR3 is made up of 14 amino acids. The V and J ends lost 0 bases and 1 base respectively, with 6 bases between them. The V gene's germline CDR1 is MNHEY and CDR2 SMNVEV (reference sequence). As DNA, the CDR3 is TGTGCCAGCAGTTTATCGAGGATCCAAGAGACCCAGTACTTC. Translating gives CASSLSRIQETQYF.